This TCR beta chain was found in a study of shared clonotypes between healthy human individuals (dated by TCRdb to the early 2020s). General notes on the study: The cohort comprised a couple of women and a few men aged 18 to 49 years. For each donor, three plates each were used for CD4 naive and CD4 memory, two plates were used for CD8 naive, and one plate was used for CD8 memory. To estimate repertoire size and how much clonotypes are shared between individuals, the study performed deep sequencing of blood TCR repertoires from a handful of healthy adults. To increase sequencing depth and limit assay-specific biases, different laboratories used diverse techniques to prepare libraries and sequence TCR repertoires. Per donor, leukapheresis produced somewhere between about 0.94 and 9 billion PBMCs.

The paper as a whole reports these results and caveats: Across a few donors, about 4.5% of naive CD4, 3.5% of naive CD8, approximately 2.5% of memory CD4, and 0.4% of memory CD8 clonotypes were shared. Pairwise subsampling led to the expectation that sequencing depth would affect the degree of clonotype sharing among donors. Compared with non-shared clonotypes, clonotypes shared by all four sorted-subset donors had higher generation probabilities. Even with the large sequencing depth, rarefaction of the sorted-subset datasets indicated that sequencing was incomplete. The genetic and exposure-history diversity represented was limited by the small number of donors. Estimated clonotype richness was generally larger for naive than for memory subsets. Sampling was restricted to blood, and TCR repertoires in tissue are likely to differ from TCR repertoires in blood.

From the cysteine through the phenylalanine, the CDR3 covers 14 amino acids. The sequence is cut down to CDR3 DNA, 42 bases in frame from base 1. CDR1 and CDR2 (SEHNR, FQNEAQ) derive from the germline V gene (reference sequence). V sheds 5 bases and J sheds 0 bases, leaving 10 bases between their ends. Using the deep immunoSEQ assay, TCR CDR3 regions were amplified from genomic DNA by multiplex PCR. For each cell subset, the extracted genomic DNA was distributed evenly across all wells of several immunoSEQ 96-well plates, and each plate served as one replicate. For sorted subsets, each replicate PCR was loaded with 200 to 250 ng genomic DNA, equivalent to 30,000 or so T cell genomes. The purified libraries were quantified using a Qubit 3.0 fluorometer, sized with a Bioanalyzer 2100, and then quantified again using the KAPA Library Quantification kit. Every immunoSEQ 96-well plate was sequenced on a separate single-read 150-cycle Illumina NextSeq 550 flow cell. On the study's bioinformatics: Because the immunoSEQ output included only junctional sequences and no quality scores, the filtering could not be the same as the filtering used for full-length reads. Sequences were annotated with PyIR, a Python wrapper for IgBLAST v1.9, using IMGT germline references to assign V/J genes and CDR3. Any read was removed if the V/J assignment was weak (E-value above 1e-6), the CDR3 was missing, or the read contained stop codons, out-of-frame junctions, or ambiguous translated residues. V3J clonotypes were defined as sequences sharing the same inferred V gene, J gene, and CDR3 amino acid sequence. Percentage overlap between repertoires was computed as shared unique clonotypes divided by the size of the smaller repertoire. Richness of each repertoire was evaluated using RTK rarefaction, the Chao1 estimator, and Recon v2.1 estimates of unobserved clonotypes. For all TCRbeta clonotypes obtained by the gDNA method from four donors, generation probabilities were computed with OLGA. TCRdb provides this immuneACCESS table in a form limited to in-frame rearrangements. Some clones are lacking; in checked studies, under half of them reflect an unresolved V gene, and why the rest are absent is not known. Clone size and the V and J calls come from that table; the DNA yielded D and trimming. For this sample there are about 700,000 clones; around 90% appear just once. Of the sample, nearly 25% falls within the top ten clones.

Comment on this clone: The antigen it binds to is not known. No much larger clone is present one base from it, and per-base qualities are unavailable.

CD8 naive samples consisted of CD45RO-negative cells that were positively selected for CCR7, yielding a CD45RA+CCR7+ population without TemRA cells. Healthy HIV-negative adults with no recently reported acute infections or vaccinations were included as donors. Only Caucasian adults living in Nashville, Tennessee, USA were represented among the donors. After blood collection by leukapheresis, PBMCs were isolated using Ficoll-Histopaque density gradient centrifugation and then cryopreserved in the vapor phase of liquid nitrogen. Analytical flow cytometry was used to check the purity and quantity of every magnetically sorted T cell population. Genomic DNA was isolated from every sorted fraction and measured by UV absorbance on a Nanodrop 2000c.

The sample comprised naive CD8+ T cells sorted from blood. The cell subset or site label for this specimen denotes: CD45RA+CCR7+. This TCR was sampled from a man in his thirties or forties in good health. The chain was built from TRBV7-9 and TRBJ2-5, with the D gene too uncertain to name. CDR3 reads: CASSLPTDQETQYF. The DNA reads TGTGCCAGCAGCCTTCCGACGGACCAAGAGACCCAGTACTTC.